This T cell receptor beta chain was documented in a study of vaccination and CD4 T cells after COVID-19. Cultured CD4+ T cell DNA was sequenced using the Oncomine TCR Beta short-read assay. TCRdb reprocessed the PCR reads via MiXCR and lists one record per CDR3 protein. The profile covers approximately 13,000 distinct CDR3 sequences, with around 40% appearing a single time and approximately 21% taken by the ten largest. Treatment here: approximately nine-day PBMC culture with coronavirus spike peptide pools or control peptides (ViraFEST assay). After expanding antigen-specific T cells with peptide pools, ViraFEST sequenced their TCRs. The J segment lost 6 bases and the V segment lost 4 bases, leaving 11 bases of the junction unmatched. Germline V gives CDR1 MDHEN, CDR2 SYDVKM. There are 15 residues in the CDR3. Comments on this clonotype: The antigen is not known.

Study outcomes and limitations: A nonsignificant rise from roughly 22 to 38 was seen in the median number of SARS-CoV-2-reactive clonotypes.

The material was CD4+ T cells from blood, cultured in vitro, obtained before SARS-CoV-2 vaccination. The receptor's source is a human donor who had recovered from COVID-19. V gene TRBV28 combines with J gene TRBJ2-7; TRBD2 matches 8 bases. CDR3 coding DNA: TGTGCCAGCAGTTCGAGACTAGCGAGTGGGCTCGAGCAGTACTTC. This sequence encodes CASSSRLASGLEQYF.